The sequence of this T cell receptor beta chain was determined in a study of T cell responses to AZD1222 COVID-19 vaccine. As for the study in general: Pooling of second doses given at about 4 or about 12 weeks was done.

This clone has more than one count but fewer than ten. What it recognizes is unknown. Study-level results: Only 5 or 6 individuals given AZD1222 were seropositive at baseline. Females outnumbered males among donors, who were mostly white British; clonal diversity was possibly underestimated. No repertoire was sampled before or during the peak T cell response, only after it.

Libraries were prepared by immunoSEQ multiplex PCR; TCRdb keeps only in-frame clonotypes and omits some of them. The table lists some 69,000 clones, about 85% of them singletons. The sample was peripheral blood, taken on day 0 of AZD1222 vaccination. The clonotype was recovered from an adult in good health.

CDR3 amino acids: CASSLSQGSANYGYTF. CDR3 sequence (DNA): TGTGCCAGCAGCCTGTCACAGGGTTCAGCTAACTATGGCTACACCTTC. This sequence joins TRBV7-8 and TRBJ1-2; D is perhaps TRBD1 (6 bases). Trimming left V 5 bases short and J 0 bases short, with 16 bases between. CDR1 and CDR2 from the germline V gene are SGHVS and FQNEAQ. The CDR3 covers 16 residues.